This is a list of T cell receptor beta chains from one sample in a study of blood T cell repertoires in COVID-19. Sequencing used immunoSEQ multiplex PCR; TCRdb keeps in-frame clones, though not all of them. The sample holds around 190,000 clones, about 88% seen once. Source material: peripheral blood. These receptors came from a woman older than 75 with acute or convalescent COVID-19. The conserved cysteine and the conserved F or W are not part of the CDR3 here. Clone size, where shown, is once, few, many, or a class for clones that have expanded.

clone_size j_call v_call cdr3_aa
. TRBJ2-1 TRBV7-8 ASSGTSGGWNEQF
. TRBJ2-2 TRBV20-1 SASPPGLAVANTGELF
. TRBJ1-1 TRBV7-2 ASSYVDSGQGTEAF
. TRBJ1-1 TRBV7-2 ASSLARRNTEAF
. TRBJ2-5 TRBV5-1 ASSEGWTSGRGETQY
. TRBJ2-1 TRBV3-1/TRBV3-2 ASSQEVAGTI
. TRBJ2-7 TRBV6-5 ASRGTSSYEQY
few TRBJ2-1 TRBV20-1 LEVVSEQF
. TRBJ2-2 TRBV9 ASSVVSGRGTGELF
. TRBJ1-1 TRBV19 ASRARGNTEAF
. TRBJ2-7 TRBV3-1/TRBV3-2 ASSQEWRDEQY
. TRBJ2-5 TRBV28 ASSFSGQVQETQY
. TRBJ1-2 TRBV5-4 ASSLEDRGYSGYT
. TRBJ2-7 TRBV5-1 ASSLTMGGYEQY
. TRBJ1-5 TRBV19 ASSIRDRTQPQH
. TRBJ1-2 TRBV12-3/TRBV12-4 ASNNPGNYGYT
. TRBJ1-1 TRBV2 ASEAWAEAF
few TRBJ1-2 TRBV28 ASTLGGRLDGYT
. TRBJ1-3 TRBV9 ASSVGTENTIY
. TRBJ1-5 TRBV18 ASTVERAYQPQH
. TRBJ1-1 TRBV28 ASTVPTEAF
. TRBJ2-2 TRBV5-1 ASSLQGAGELF
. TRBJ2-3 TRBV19 ASSIGTSLLDTQY
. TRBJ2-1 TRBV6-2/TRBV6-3 ASSYPGLAGMLGQF
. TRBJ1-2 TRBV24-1 ATSDLRGKGYT
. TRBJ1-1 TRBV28 ASLRSFTEAF
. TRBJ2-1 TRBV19 ASSVGGLNNEQF
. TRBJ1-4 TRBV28 ASTPGGGGGNEKLF
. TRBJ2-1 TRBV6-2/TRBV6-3 ASSYRGIAGGFHQF
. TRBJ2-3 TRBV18 ASSPPTGSTDTQY
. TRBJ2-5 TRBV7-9 ASSLVGTGGAGETQY
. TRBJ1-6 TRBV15 ATSIGQGYSPLH
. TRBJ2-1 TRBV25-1 ASSAHRGLYNEQF
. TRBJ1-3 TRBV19 ASTKTGYGNTIY
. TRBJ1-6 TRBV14 ASSRSRVGTPLH
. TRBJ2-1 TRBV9 ASSANSGRAQF
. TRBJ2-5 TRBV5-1 ASTRTGKEETQY
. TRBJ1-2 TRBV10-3 AISLGTGSRGYT
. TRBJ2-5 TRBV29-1 SVEGAGGETQY
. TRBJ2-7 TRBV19 ASSGVRKTNSYEQY
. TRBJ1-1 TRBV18 ASSGGGTVNTEAF
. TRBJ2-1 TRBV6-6 ASSPQGQSYNEQF
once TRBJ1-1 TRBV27 ASSLIVGRGTEAF
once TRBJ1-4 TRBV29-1 SVLNRGAGEKLF
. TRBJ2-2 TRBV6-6 ASSPPPGQGSNTGELF
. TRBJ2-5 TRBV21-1 ASRAGLDRDGETQY